The 16 T cell receptor beta chains below all came from one sample that was sequenced in a study of T cells after posttransplantation cyclophosphamide. Busulfan-fludarabine conditioning, marrow transplant, and cyclophosphamide on days +3 and +4 were administered. The table came from immunoSEQ multiplex PCR; TCRdb's copy has only in-frame clones and leaves some out. The sample has about 18,000 clones, roughly four fifths seen once; the top ten hold under 35%. Material: CD8+ T cells sorted from PBMCs, obtained 1,700 to 2,000 days after a stem cell transplant with posttransplant cyclophosphamide. These receptor sequences come from a female patient aged 40 to 50 who received an allogeneic stem cell transplant from a related donor, was CMV-positive, and had no GVHD. Some T cells may have come from the graft donor.

The V and J genes are TRBV7-3 and TRBJ2-1; weak D call: TRBD2 (7 bases). V lost 4 bases and J 7 bases, leaving 14 bases between the germline ends. This CDR3 is 14 amino acids long. Germline loops: CDR1 SGHTA, CDR2 FQGTGA. CDR3 residues: CASSSVGGPNEQFF. CDR3 DNA: TGTGCCAGCAGCTCCGTGGGGGGGCCTAATGAGCAGTTCTTC.

V and J are TRBV5-1 and TRBJ1-1, with D perhaps matching TRBD1 (6 bases). The CDR3 is made up of 17 amino acids. The germline V and J ends were trimmed by 3 bases and 0 bases, with 18 bases remaining between them. Germline CDR1 SGHRS, CDR2 YFSETQ. Written as DNA, the CDR3 is TGCGCCAGCAGCTGGGGGGGTAGGGGGAACCTGAACACTGAAGCTTTCTTT. Translating it yields CASSWGGRGNLNTEAFF.

In its sample, this clone was seen a few times. The J gene is TRBJ2-1, the V gene TRBV4-3; a weak D match, TRBD2 (6 bases). The length of the CDR3 is 13 residues. V dropped 5 bases and J dropped 4 bases, with 9 bases sitting between them. CDR1 and CDR2 from the germline V gene are LGHNA and YSLEER. The DNA for the CDR3 is TGCGCCAGCAGCTACGGGGGTTACAATGAGCAGTTCTTC. Its translation: CASSYGGYNEQFF.

The chain combines TRBV15 with TRBJ2-6, with TRBD1 matching 9 bases. The CDR3 is made up of 17 amino acids. J gave up 1 base and V 5 bases, and 6 bases lay outside the gene matches. CDR1 LNHNV and CDR2 YYDKDF come from the germline V gene (reference sequence). The CDR3 is CATSSDRGSSGANVLTF. CDR3 DNA: TGTGCCACCAGCTCGGACAGGGGATCTTCTGGGGCCAACGTCCTGACTTTC.

This chain uses TRBV7-9 with TRBJ1-3; no clear D. CDR1 SEHNR and CDR2 FQNEAQ come from the germline V gene (reference sequence). V lost 0 bases, J lost 4 bases, and 10 bases lay in between. The CDR3 has 15 residues. The CDR3 loop reads CASSLAMSVGNTIYF. CDR3 in DNA: TGTGCCAGCAGCTTAGCGATGTCGGTCGGAAACACCATATATTTT.

This chain uses TRBV6-6 with TRBJ1-5; no firm D call. The V and J ends lost 2 bases and 5 bases respectively, with 10 bases between them. Looked up from germline, CDR1 is MNHNY and CDR2 is SVGAGI (reference sequence). The CDR3 extends over 14 amino acids. The CDR3 DNA follows: TGTGCCAGCAGTTACGGGGAGGTGGATCAGCCCCAGCATTTT. Translating gives CASSYGEVDQPQHF.

This rearrangement joins TRBV6-5 to TRBJ2-5; possibly TRBD2 for D (5 bases). Germline values: CDR1 MNHEY, CDR2 SVGAGI. This CDR3 contains 13 residues. Trimming stripped 4 bases from V and 3 bases from J, with 9 bases between. CDR3 in amino acids: CASSFGEKETQYF. The CDR3 nucleotides read TGTGCCAGCAGTTTCGGGGAAAAAGAGACCCAGTACTTC.

This chain links TRBV9 with TRBJ2-3; the match to TRBD1 covers 7 bases. This CDR3 is 14 amino acids long. Germline V gene lookup returns CDR1 SGDLS and CDR2 YYNGEE. V lost 3 bases, J lost 1 base, and 2 bases stayed unmatched. Here the CDR3 reads CASSAQGGTDTQYF. The CDR3 DNA reads as TGTGCCAGCAGCGCTCAGGGGGGCACAGATACGCAGTATTTT.

The V gene is TRBV18, the J gene TRBJ2-5, with 7 nucleotides matching TRBD1. The V gene's germline CDR1 is KGHSH and CDR2 LQKENI. The CDR3 is made up of 17 amino acids. Trimming cost V 1 base and J 2 bases; bases outside gene matches: 10. CDR3 protein: CASSPQGAADSQETQYF. The CDR3 coding sequence is TGTGCCAGCTCACCACAGGGGGCGGCCGATTCGCAAGAGACCCAGTACTTC.

The genes are TRBV7-9 and TRBJ2-5; D ambiguous. Germline V gives CDR1 SEHNR, CDR2 FQNEAQ (reference sequence). Trimming removed 0 bases at V and 1 base at J, with 6 bases between. This CDR3 has 14 residues. The CDR3 DNA reads TGTGCCAGCAGCTTAGCTACCAGCCAAGAGACCCAGTACTTC. Its protein is CASSLATSQETQYF.

This clone was observed a single time. V is TRBV9 and J is TRBJ2-7, with 7 bases fitting TRBD2. Germline V gene lookup returns CDR1 SGDLS and CDR2 YYNGEE. The CDR3 spans 13 residues. J lost 7 bases, V lost 4 bases, and 8 bases had no gene match. CDR3 DNA sequence: TGTGCCAGCAGCCCAGACGGGGGGTGGGAGCAGTACTTC. Its protein is CASSPDGGWEQYF.

V and J are TRBV7-2 and TRBJ2-1, with TRBD1 identical over 9 bases. Germline CDR1 and CDR2: SGHTA and FQGNSA. This CDR3 contains 17 residues. Unmatched junction bases numbered 14, after V lost 5 bases and J lost 6 bases. The CDR3 region is CASSLTPIGTGINEQFF. Written as DNA, the CDR3 is TGTGCCAGCAGCCTGACTCCGATAGGGACAGGGATCAATGAGCAGTTCTTC.

This clone came up a few times. The chain carries TRBV6-1 and TRBJ1-1; perhaps TRBD1 as D (6 bases). The germline gives CDR1 MNHNS, CDR2 SASEGT. The CDR3 sequence is 16 residues long. V dropped 3 bases and J dropped 3 bases, with 17 bases sitting between them. The CDR3 region is CASSDRGQSRDTEAFF. The CDR3 DNA reads as TGTGCCAGCAGTGACAGGGGTCAATCGCGCGACACTGAAGCTTTCTTT.

The chain couples TRBV4-1 to TRBJ1-5, with TRBD1 matching 7 bases. This CDR3 region has 15 residues. Germline trimming cut 1 base from V and 7 bases from J; bases unmatched to any gene: 7. Germline lookup yields CDR1 MGHRA and CDR2 YSYEKL. The chain's CDR3 is CASSQVQGEDQPQHF. Here the CDR3 DNA reads TGCGCCAGCAGCCAAGTGCAGGGGGAGGACCAGCCCCAGCATTTT.

The chain joins TRBV25-1 to TRBJ1-2, with D maybe TRBD1 (6 bases). V lost 4 bases and J lost 4, with 19 bases in between. The length of the CDR3 is 16 residues. Germline CDR1 reads MGHDK; CDR2 reads SYGVNS. The CDR3 protein is CASSGRGTTPLYGYTF. The CDR3 DNA reads as TGTGCCAGCAGTGGTAGGGGGACAACCCCACTCTATGGCTACACCTTC.

The chain uses TRBV5-8 and TRBJ1-5; 7 bases agree with TRBD1. V dropped 4 bases and J dropped 6; count of bases not matched to a gene: 10. This CDR3 comprises 15 residues. CDR1 is SGHTS and CDR2 is YDEGEE in the germline V gene. The CDR3 coding sequence is TGTGCCAGCAGCCCTCACCAGACAGGGACTCAGCCCCAGCATTTT. Its translation: CASSPHQTGTQPQHF.